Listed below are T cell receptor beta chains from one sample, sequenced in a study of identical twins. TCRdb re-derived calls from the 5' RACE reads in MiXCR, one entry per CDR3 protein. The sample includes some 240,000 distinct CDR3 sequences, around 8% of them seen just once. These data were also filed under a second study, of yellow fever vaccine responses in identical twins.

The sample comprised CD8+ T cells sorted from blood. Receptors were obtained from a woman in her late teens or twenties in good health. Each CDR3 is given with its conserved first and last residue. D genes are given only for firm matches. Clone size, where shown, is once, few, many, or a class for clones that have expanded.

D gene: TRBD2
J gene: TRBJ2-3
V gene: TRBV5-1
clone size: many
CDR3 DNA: TGCGCCAGCAGCTCCCGAGGTTCGGGCGGGAGGGCCGCTCCAGATACGCAGTATTTT
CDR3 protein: CASSSRGSGGRAAPDTQYF

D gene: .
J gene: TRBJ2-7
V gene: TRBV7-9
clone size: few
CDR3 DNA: TGTGCCAGCAGCTCCTCGATGACTAGCTACGAGCAGTACTTC
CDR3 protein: CASSSSMTSYEQYF

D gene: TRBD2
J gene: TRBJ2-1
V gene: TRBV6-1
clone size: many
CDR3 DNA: TGTGCCAGCAGTCAAAGCGGGGACCCATACAATGAGCAGTTCTTC
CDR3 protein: CASSQSGDPYNEQFF

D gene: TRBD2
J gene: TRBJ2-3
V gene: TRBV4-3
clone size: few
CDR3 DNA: TGCGCCAGCAGCCAAGACACTAGCGGGAGTCCCGCAGATACGCAGTATTTT
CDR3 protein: CASSQDTSGSPADTQYF

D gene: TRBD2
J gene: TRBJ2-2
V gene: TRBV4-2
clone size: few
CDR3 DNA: TGTGCCAGCAGCCAACCCCCGGGACTAGCGGGAGGTATATCGAACACCGGGGAGCTGTTTTTT
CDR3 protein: CASSQPPGLAGGISNTGELFF

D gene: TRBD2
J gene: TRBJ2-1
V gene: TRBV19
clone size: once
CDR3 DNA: TGTGCTTCCACAACGGCGGGAGGCCCCCCATCGGTGAATGAGCAGTTCTTC
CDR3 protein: CASTTAGGPPSVNEQFF

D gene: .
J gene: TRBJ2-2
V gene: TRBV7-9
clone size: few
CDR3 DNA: TGTGCCAGCTCCTACGCAGGCGGGGAGCTGTTTTTT
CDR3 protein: CASSYAGGELFF

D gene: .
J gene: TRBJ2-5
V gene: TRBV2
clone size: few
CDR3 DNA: TGTGCCAGCAAGGAAACACAAGAGACCCAGTACTTC
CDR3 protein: CASKETQETQYF

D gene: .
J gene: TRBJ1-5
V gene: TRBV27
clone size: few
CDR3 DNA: TGTGCCAGCAGACTAACAGGTAGCAATCAGCCCCAGCATTTT
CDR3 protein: CASRLTGSNQPQHF

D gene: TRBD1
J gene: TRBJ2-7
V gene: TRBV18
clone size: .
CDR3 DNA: TGTGCCAGCTCACCGTCAGCCTTGGACAGGGGGAGTTACGAGCAGTACTTC
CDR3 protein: CASSPSALDRGSYEQYF

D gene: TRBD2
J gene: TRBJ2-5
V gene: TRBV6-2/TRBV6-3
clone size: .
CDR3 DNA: TGTGCCAGCAGCATCGGACTAGCGGGGTACTGGGGGACCCAGTACTTC
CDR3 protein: CASSIGLAGYWGTQYF

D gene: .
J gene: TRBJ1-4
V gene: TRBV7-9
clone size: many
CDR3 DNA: TGTGCCATCTTCGGGGGGGGAAGAGAAAAACTGTTTTTT
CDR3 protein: CAIFGGGREKLFF

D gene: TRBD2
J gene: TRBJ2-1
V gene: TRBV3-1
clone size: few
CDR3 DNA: TGTGCCAGCAGCCAAGATTCCCAGTTCACTAGCGGGAATGAGCAGTTCTTC
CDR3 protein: CASSQDSQFTSGNEQFF

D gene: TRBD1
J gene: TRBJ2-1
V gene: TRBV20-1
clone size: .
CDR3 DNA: TGCAGTGCTAGAATGGTAGGGGGCGGCTCCTACAATGAGCAGTTCTTC
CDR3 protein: CSARMVGGGSYNEQFF

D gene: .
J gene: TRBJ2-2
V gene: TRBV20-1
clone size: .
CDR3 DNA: TGCAGTGCCTCGGTAATAGTGGCGAACACCGGGGAGCTGTTTTTT
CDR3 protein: CSASVIVANTGELFF

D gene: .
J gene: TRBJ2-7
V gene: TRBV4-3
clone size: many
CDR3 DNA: TGCGCCAGCAGCCAAGATGGTAAAGGCAACTACGAGCAGTACTTC
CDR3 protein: CASSQDGKGNYEQYF

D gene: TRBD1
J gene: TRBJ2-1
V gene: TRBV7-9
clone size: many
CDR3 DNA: TGTGCCAGCAGCTCAGAAACCGGGACAGCCTACAATGAGCAGTTCTTC
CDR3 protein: CASSSETGTAYNEQFF

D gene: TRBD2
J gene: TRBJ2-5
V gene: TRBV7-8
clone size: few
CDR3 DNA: TGTGCCAGCAGCTTAGGGTGGAGCGGGGGGGCCCGGGAGACCCAGTACTTC
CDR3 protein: CASSLGWSGGARETQYF

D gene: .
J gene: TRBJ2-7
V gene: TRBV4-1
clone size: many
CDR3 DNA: TGCGCCAGCAGCCCCCGAGAGGGGGACGAGCAGTACTTC
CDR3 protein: CASSPREGDEQYF

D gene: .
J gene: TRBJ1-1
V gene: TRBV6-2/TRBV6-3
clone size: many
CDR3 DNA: TGTGCCAGCAGTTACACCCGGACGAACACTGAAGCTTTCTTT
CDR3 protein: CASSYTRTNTEAFF

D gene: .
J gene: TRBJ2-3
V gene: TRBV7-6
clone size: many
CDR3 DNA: TGTGCCAGCAGCTTAAGTCTCAGCACTAGCACAGATACGCAGTATTTT
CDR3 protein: CASSLSLSTSTDTQYF

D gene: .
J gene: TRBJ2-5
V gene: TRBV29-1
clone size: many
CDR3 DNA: TGCAGCGTTTTTCAAGAGACCCAGTACTTC
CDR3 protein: CSVFQETQYF

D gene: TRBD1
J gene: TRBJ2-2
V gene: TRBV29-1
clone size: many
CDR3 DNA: TGCAGCGTTCCCGACAGGGGCCCCTTCAACACCGGGGAGCTGTTTTTT
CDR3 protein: CSVPDRGPFNTGELFF

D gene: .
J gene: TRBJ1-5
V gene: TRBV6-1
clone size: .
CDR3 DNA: TGTGCCAGCAGTGTTGTCCAGGGCGGCAATCAGCCCCAGCATTTT
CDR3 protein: CASSVVQGGNQPQHF

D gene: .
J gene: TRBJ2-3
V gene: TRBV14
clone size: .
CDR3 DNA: TGTGCCAGCAGCCCCCACCCGGACAGCACAGATACGCAGTATTTT
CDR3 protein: CASSPHPDSTDTQYF

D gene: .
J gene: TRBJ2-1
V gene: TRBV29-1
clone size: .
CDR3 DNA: TGCAGCGTTGAACCCCGGGAAGCCTACAATGAGCAGTTCTTC
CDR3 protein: CSVEPREAYNEQFF

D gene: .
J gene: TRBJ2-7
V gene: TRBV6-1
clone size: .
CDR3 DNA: TGTGCCAGCAGTCAACGGGCAGGGGAAATGTACGAGCAGTACTTC
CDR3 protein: CASSQRAGEMYEQYF

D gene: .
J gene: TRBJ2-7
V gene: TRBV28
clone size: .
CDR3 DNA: TGTGCCAGCAGCTCAAAGAAGGGCGAGCAGTACTTC
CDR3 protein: CASSSKKGEQYF

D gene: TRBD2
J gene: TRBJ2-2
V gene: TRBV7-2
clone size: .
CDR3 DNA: TGTGCCAGCAGCTTTGCGGGAGGGCCGGCCGGGGAGCTGTTTTTT
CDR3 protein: CASSFAGGPAGELFF

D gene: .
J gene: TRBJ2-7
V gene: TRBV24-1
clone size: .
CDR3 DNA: TGTGCCACCAGTGGTGACGGATCCTACGAGCAGTACTTC
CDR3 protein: CATSGDGSYEQYF

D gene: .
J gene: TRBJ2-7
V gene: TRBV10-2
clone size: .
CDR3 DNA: TGCGCCACCAAGGACAGTCACTACGAGCAGTACTTC
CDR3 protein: CATKDSHYEQYF

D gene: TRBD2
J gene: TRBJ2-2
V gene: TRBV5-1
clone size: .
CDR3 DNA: TGCGCCAGCAGCGTGGGACTAGAACTTGCCGGGGAGCTGTTTTTT
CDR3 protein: CASSVGLELAGELFF

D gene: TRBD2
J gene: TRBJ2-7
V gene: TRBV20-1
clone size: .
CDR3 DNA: TGCAGTGCTACTTTTCCACTAGCGGGAGCCCCCCGGGACGAGCAGTACTTC
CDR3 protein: CSATFPLAGAPRDEQYF

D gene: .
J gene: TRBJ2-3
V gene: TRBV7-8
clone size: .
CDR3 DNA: TGTGCCGTCGAGGGGAACCCCACAGATACGCAGTATTTT
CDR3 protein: CAVEGNPTDTQYF

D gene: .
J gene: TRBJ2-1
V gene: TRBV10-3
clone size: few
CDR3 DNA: TGTGCCATCAGTGCTGTTTCCTACAATGAGCAGTTCTTC
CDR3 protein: CAISAVSYNEQFF

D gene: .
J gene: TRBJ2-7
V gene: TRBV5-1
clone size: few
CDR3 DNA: TGCGCCAGCAGCTTGGGGACGGATCCCTACGAGCAGTACTTC
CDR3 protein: CASSLGTDPYEQYF

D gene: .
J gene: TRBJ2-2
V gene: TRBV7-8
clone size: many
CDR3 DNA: TGTGCCAGCAGCTTAGTAAAGTCAGCGAACACCGGGGAGCTGTTTTTT
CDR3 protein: CASSLVKSANTGELFF

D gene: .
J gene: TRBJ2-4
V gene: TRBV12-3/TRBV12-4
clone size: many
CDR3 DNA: TGTGCCAGCAGTTTAAACATAAAAAACATTCAGTACTTC
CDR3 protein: CASSLNIKNIQYF

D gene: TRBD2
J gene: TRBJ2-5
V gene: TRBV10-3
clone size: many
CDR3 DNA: TGTGCCATCAGTGTTGGAGCGGGGGGTCAAGAGACCCAGTACTTC
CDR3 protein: CAISVGAGGQETQYF

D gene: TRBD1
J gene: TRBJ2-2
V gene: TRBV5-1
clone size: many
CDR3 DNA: TGCGCCAGCAGGGACAGGGGAGTAGCGGTGAACACCGGGGAGCTGTTTTTT
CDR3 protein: CASRDRGVAVNTGELFF

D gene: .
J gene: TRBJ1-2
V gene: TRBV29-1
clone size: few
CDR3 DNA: TGCAGCGTCCTACAGGGTGGAGATGGCTACACCTTC
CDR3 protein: CSVLQGGDGYTF

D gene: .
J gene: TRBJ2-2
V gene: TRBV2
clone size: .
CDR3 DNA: TGTGCCAGCAGTGACCAACCGGGACAACCGAACACCGGGGAGCTGTTTTTT
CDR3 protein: CASSDQPGQPNTGELFF

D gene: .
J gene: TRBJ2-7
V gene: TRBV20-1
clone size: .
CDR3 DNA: TGCAGTGCTAGACGTCCGTCAGAGGTGGTCATCTCCTACGAGCAGTACTTC
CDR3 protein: CSARRPSEVVISYEQYF

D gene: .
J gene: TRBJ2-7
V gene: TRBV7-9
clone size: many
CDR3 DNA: TGTGCCAGCAGCTTACAATACGGGGAGGATTACGAGCAGTACTTC
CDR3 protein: CASSLQYGEDYEQYF

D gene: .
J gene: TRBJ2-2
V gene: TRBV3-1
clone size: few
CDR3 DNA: TGTGCCAGCCAGGACCACCCTACCGGGGAGCTGTTTTTT
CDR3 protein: CASQDHPTGELFF

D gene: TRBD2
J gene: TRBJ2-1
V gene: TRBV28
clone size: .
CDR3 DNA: TGTGCCAGCAGTCCAAGACTAGCCGGACACAATGAGCAGTTCTTC
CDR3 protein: CASSPRLAGHNEQFF

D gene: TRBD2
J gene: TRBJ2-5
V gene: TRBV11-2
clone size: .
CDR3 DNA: TGTGCCAGCAGCTCCCCAACTAGCGGGTCTGGCCTCCAGGAGACCCAGTACTTC
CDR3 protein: CASSSPTSGSGLQETQYF

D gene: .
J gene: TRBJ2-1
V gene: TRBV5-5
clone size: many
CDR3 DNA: TGTGCCAGCAGTTTGGGACCTGAGCAGTTCTTC
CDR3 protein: CASSLGPEQFF

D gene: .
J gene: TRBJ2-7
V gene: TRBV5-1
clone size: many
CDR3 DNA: TGCGCCAGCAGCTTGGAACGGGTTGGGGCCTACGAGCAGTACTTC
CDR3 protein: CASSLERVGAYEQYF

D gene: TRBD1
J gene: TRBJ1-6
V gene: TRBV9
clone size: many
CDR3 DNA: TGTGCCAGCAGCATCGGACAGGGTTATAATTCACCCCTCCACTTT
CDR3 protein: CASSIGQGYNSPLHF

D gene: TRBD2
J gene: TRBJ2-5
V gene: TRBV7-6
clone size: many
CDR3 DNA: TGTGCCAGCAGCCGCTCGACTAGCGGGGACCTTTTGGAAGAGACCCAGTACTTC
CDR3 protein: CASSRSTSGDLLEETQYF

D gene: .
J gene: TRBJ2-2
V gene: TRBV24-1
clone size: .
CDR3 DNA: TGTGCCACCAGTCAACGCCCGGGGTACGGGGAGCTGTTTTTT
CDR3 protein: CATSQRPGYGELFF

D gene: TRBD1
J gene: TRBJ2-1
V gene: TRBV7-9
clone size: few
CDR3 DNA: TGTGCCAGCAGAAGCGGACAGGCCCAATACAATGAGCAGTTCTTC
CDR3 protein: CASRSGQAQYNEQFF

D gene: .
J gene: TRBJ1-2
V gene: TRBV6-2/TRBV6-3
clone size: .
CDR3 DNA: TGTGCCAGCAGCACTACAGAGAACTATGGCTACACCTTC
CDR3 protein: CASSTTENYGYTF

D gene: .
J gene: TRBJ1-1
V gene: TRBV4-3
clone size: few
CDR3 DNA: TGCGCCAGCAGCACCTCCCTGGGGGGGAACACTGAAGCTTTCTTT
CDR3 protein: CASSTSLGGNTEAFF